These 30 T cell receptor beta chains were all obtained from the same sample, sequenced in a study of T cell responses to AZD1222 COVID-19 vaccine. Sequencing was performed with immunoSEQ multiplex PCR; in TCRdb, only in-frame clones are kept and a portion is missing. The sample records approximately 120,000 clones, approximately 85% being singletons. The sample here was peripheral blood, taken 28 days after the second AZD1222 dose. These receptors all stem from an adult who received the AZD1222 COVID-19 vaccine.

The table lists this clone with a few counts. This chain links TRBV19 with TRBJ2-2, with TRBD1 identical over 7 bases. The CDR3 is made up of 15 amino acids. Germline CDR1 is LNHDA and CDR2 is SQIVND (reference sequence). J gave up 4 bases and V 6 bases, and 8 bases lay outside the gene matches. The CDR3 DNA sequence: TGTGCCAGTAGCACGACAGGGTCCCCCACCGGGGAGCTGTTTTTT. Protein product: CASSTTGSPTGELFF.

The V and J genes are TRBV6-5 and TRBJ2-5; 7 bases align to TRBD1. The CDR3 is 12 residues long. V lost 4 bases and J lost 4; bases outside the gene matches: 0. Germline V gene sequence: CDR1 MNHEY, CDR2 SVGAGI. The CDR3, as DNA: TGTGCCAGCAGTTGGACAGGAGAGACCCAGTACTTC. It codes for CASSWTGETQYF.

This clone is medium-sized in the sample. The chain joins TRBV28 to TRBJ2-2, with D perhaps matching TRBD1 (6 bases). CDR3 length: 13 residues. Per the germline V gene, CDR1 is MDHEN and CDR2 is SYDVKM. Trimming stripped 3 bases from V and 4 bases from J, with 6 bases between. The chain's CDR3 is CASSLGATGELFF. In DNA form, the CDR3 reads TGTGCCAGCAGTTTGGGGGCCACCGGGGAGCTGTTTTTT.

V and J are TRBV9 and TRBJ2-2; 10 nucleotides agree with TRBD2. This CDR3 region has 17 residues. CDR1 and CDR2 from the germline V gene are SGDLS and YYNGEE. Losses at the gene ends were 0 bases for V and 2 bases for J; bases not matched to a gene: 4. The CDR3 sequence: CASSVGQRGGNTGELFF. For the CDR3, the DNA is TGTGCCAGCAGCGTAGGACAGCGGGGGGGAAACACCGGGGAGCTGTTTTTT.

The chain uses TRBV7-8 and TRBJ1-1; TRBD1 agrees at 11 bases. The junction had 6 bases not matched to a gene; V was cut back by 5 bases and J by 1 base. The germline V gene has CDR1 SGHVS and CDR2 FQNEAQ. The CDR3 is made up of 16 amino acids. Here the CDR3 reads CASSGQGAGENTEAFF. CDR3 sequence (DNA): TGTGCCAGCAGCGGACAGGGGGCTGGAGAGAACACTGAAGCTTTCTTT.

The chain has TRBV5-1 and TRBJ2-2; 9 bases line up with TRBD1. The CDR3 has 15 residues. CDR1 is SGHRS, CDR2 YFSETQ, per germline. J gave up 6 bases and V 6 bases, and 9 bases lay outside the gene matches. The CDR3 loop is CASNPGQGGAGELFF. CDR3 in DNA: TGCGCCAGCAACCCGGGACAGGGAGGGGCCGGGGAGCTGTTTTTT.

This clone has only one observation. V gene TRBV19 combines with J gene TRBJ1-6; 9 nucleotides align to TRBD1. The CDR3 spans 17 residues. Germline assignment: CDR1 LNHDA and CDR2 SQIVND (reference sequence). V trimming: 3 bases; J trimming: 9 bases; junction bases outside the gene matches: 12. The CDR3 DNA sequence: TGTGCCAGTAGTATGATGTCCCCCACAGGGGGCTTTTCACCCCTCCACTTT. Its protein is CASSMMSPTGGFSPLHF.

The V gene is TRBV21-1, the J gene TRBJ1-4. TRBV21-1 is a known pseudogene. There are 12 residues in the CDR3. The CDR3 DNA reads as TGTGCCAGCAGCCCGGGTAATGAAAAACTGTTTTTT. Its protein is CASSPGNEKLFF.

V is TRBV9 and J is TRBJ2-7, with a weak D call TRBD2 (7 bases). V was shortened by 4 bases and J by 7 bases, with 24 bases between the two germline ends. Germline V CDR1 and CDR2: SGDLS, YYNGEE. There are 16 residues in the CDR3. The CDR3 protein is CASSTARGGGSGEQYF. The CDR3 bases are TGTGCCAGCAGCACCGCGAGGGGCGGGGGCTCGGGTGAGCAGTACTTC.

This chain joins TRBV12-5 and TRBJ2-1; 9 bases fit TRBD1. CDR1 is LGHNT, CDR2 FRNRAP, per germline. The CDR3 contains 14 residues. Trimming removed 1 base from V and 7 bases from J; junction bases left unmatched: 2. The CDR3 DNA follows: TGTGCTAGTGGTTTGGGACAGGGGGGGAATGAGCAGTTCTTC. Translation: CASGLGQGGNEQFF.

The chain recombines TRBV6-2 or TRBV6-3 with TRBJ2-2; the D call may be TRBD1 or TRBD2 (6 bases each). The CDR3 is 14 residues long. CDR1 and CDR2 (germline): MNHEY, SVGEGT. Trimming shortened V by 0 bases and J by 8 bases, and 10 bases separated the two germline ends. The CDR3 region is CASSYSSGAGELFF. In DNA, the CDR3 is TGTGCCAGCAGTTACTCCTCGGGGGCGGGGGAGCTGTTTTTT.

V is TRBV19 and J is TRBJ2-3; D ambiguous. The germline CDR1 and CDR2 sequences are LNHDA and SQIVND (reference sequence). V was clipped by 1 base and J by 6 bases, with 8 bases between them. The CDR3 loop spans 13 amino acids. CDR3 amino acids: CASSIGFRDTQYF. In DNA, the CDR3 is TGTGCCAGTAGTATAGGGTTTAGGGATACGCAGTATTTT.

As DNA, the CDR3 is TGTGCCAGCAGCCCCTCGACAGGGGAGTCCGTCACCCTCCACTTT. Its protein product is CASSPSTGESVTLHF. The genes are TRBV5-4 and TRBJ1-6; 8 bases match TRBD1. This CDR3 is built from 15 residues. Germline assignment: CDR1 SGHNT and CDR2 YYREEE (reference sequence). V was clipped by 4 bases and J by 14 bases; unmatched bases: 14.

This chain joins TRBV5-1 and TRBJ1-5, with D uncertain. Deletions cut 0 bases from V and 3 bases from J, with 7 bases between. The CDR3 is made up of 14 amino acids. Germline V CDR1 and CDR2: SGHRS, YFSETQ. This CDR3 is CASSLDASNQPQHF. As DNA, the CDR3 is TGCGCCAGCAGCTTGGACGCCTCCAATCAGCCCCAGCATTTT.

The chain links TRBV7-2 to TRBJ1-5; D ambiguous. This CDR3 has 14 residues. Trimming removed 3 bases from V and 3 bases from J, with 9 bases in between. Germline V gene sequence: CDR1 SGHTA, CDR2 FQGNSA. The chain's CDR3 is CASSFLGANQPQHF. The CDR3 DNA reads as TGTGCCAGCAGCTTCCTAGGAGCCAATCAGCCCCAGCATTTT. Full variable domain (outside the CDR3, taken from reference TRBV7-2 and TRBJ1-5): GAGVSQSPSNKVTEKGKDVELRCDPISGHTALYWYRQSLGQGLEFLIYFQGNSAPDKSGLPSDRFSAERTGGSVSTLTIQRTQQEDSAVYLCASSFLGANQPQHFGDGTRLSIL.

J is TRBJ1-2 and V is TRBV19; D possibly corresponds to TRBD1 (6 bases). CDR3 size: 15 residues. Trimming stripped 8 bases from V and 5 bases from J, with 21 bases between. The germline V gene encodes CDR1 LNHDA and CDR2 SQIVND (reference sequence). CDR3 bases: TGTGCCAGTGGGGGGGGATCCGGGACAAGATATGGCTACACCTTC. Residues: CASGGGSGTRYGYTF.

The V call is TRBV4-1, the J call TRBJ1-1; D is unclear. This CDR3 has 15 amino acids. V gave up 1 base and J gave up 0 bases, with 9 bases separating them. Germline V gene sequence: CDR1 MGHRA, CDR2 YSYEKL. The CDR3, as DNA: TGCGCCAGCAGCCAAGGTGGACGGTTGAACACTGAAGCTTTCTTT. Translating gives CASSQGGRLNTEAFF.

The genes are TRBV3-1 (or the pseudogene TRBV3-2) and TRBJ1-6; no clear D. Germline CDR1 and CDR2: LGHDT and YNNKEL (reference sequence). Trimming pared 0 bases from V and 0 bases from J, leaving 6 bases between. This CDR3 has 16 residues. The CDR3 sequence is CASSQEIISYNSPLHF. In DNA, the CDR3 is TGTGCCAGCAGCCAAGAGATCATCTCCTATAATTCACCCCTCCACTTT.

The rearrangement uses TRBV28 and TRBJ1-4; possibly TRBD1 for D (6 bases). Germline CDR1 MDHEN, CDR2 SYDVKM. The CDR3 loop spans 16 amino acids. V was trimmed by 5 bases and J by 8 bases, leaving 21 bases between them. CDR3 DNA sequence: TGTGCCAGCAGTCGCCTCGACAAGGGGGGGCGCGAAAAACTGTTTTTT. It translates to CASSRLDKGGREKLFF.

CDR3 region: CASSSDGDRKTGTNEKLFF. CDR3 in DNA: TGTGCCAGCAGCTCCGATGGGGACAGGAAAACGGGAACTAATGAAAAACTGTTTTTT. The rearrangement joins TRBV7-7 to TRBJ1-4; 8 positions agree with TRBD1. Germline V CDR1 and CDR2: SSHAT, FNYEAQ (reference sequence). The CDR3 runs 19 residues. J gave up 1 base and V 4 bases, and 14 bases lay outside the gene matches. Drawing the rest from reference TRBV7-7 and TRBJ1-4, the complete variable domain is GAGVSQSPRYKVTKRGQDVTLRCDPISSHATLYWYQQALGQGPEFLTYFNYEAQPDKSGLPSDRFSAERPEGSISTLTIQRTEQRDSAMYRCASSSDGDRKTGTNEKLFFGSGTQLSVL.

This sequence joins TRBV29-1 and TRBJ1-2; weak D call: TRBD1 (5 bases). The CDR3 runs to 15 residues. V lost 0 bases, J lost 4 bases, and 15 bases lay in between. In germline, CDR1 is SQVTM, CDR2 ANQGSEA. In nucleotides, the CDR3 is TGCAGCGTTGAAGATTTGGGCGTGGGGGGCTATGGCTACACCTTC. Its protein product is CSVEDLGVGGYGYTF.

This chain joins TRBV5-6 and TRBJ1-5; the D gene is possibly TRBD1 (5 bases). The CDR3 contains 15 residues. V was cut by 4 bases and J by 4 bases, with 15 bases left in between. Per germline, CDR1 SGHDT and CDR2 YYEEEE. The CDR3: CASSPGPRKNQPQHF. The CDR3 DNA is TGTGCCAGCAGCCCGGGACCCCGAAAGAATCAGCCCCAGCATTTT.

This chain links TRBV7-2 with TRBJ2-4, with TRBD1 matching over 10 bases. The germline V gene encodes CDR1 SGHTA and CDR2 FQGNSA. The trim removed 1 base at V and 7 bases at J, leaving 10 bases unmatched. The CDR3 runs to 17 residues. CDR3 protein: CASSLVARQGAENIQYF. The CDR3 DNA sequence: TGTGCCAGCAGCTTAGTGGCTCGACAGGGGGCGGAGAACATTCAGTACTTC.

CDR3 bases: TGTGCCAGCAGAACGGGACTAGGGGTATTTAATTCACCCCTCCACTTT. This sequence encodes CASRTGLGVFNSPLHF. V and J are TRBV2 and TRBJ1-6; maybe TRBD1 (5 bases). CDR3 length: 16 amino acids. Trimming stripped 6 bases from V and 6 bases from J, with 18 bases between. From germline, CDR1 is SNHLY and CDR2 FYNNEI.

The chain is built from TRBV4-3 and TRBJ2-3; TRBD2 is a possible D gene (5 bases). V shed 6 bases and J shed 0 bases, with 7 bases lying between them. There are 13 residues in the CDR3. Per germline, CDR1 LGHNA and CDR2 YSLEER. Here the CDR3 reads CASSTGSTDTQYF. In nucleotides, the CDR3 is TGCGCCAGCAGTACGGGGAGCACAGATACGCAGTATTTT.

The chain carries TRBV18 and TRBJ2-7; D is uncertain. Germline loops: CDR1 KGHSH, CDR2 LQKENI. The ends were cut back, 3 bases at V and 2 bases at J, with 5 bases in the middle. The length of the CDR3 is 12 residues. The CDR3 nucleotides read TGTGCCAGCTCACCTTACACCTACGAGCAGTACTTC. Its protein product is CASSPYTYEQYF.

This clone has only a few counts. The rearrangement uses TRBV11-3 and TRBJ1-1, with 7 nucleotides matching TRBD1. The V segment lost 6 bases and the J segment 5 bases; nucleotides outside the gene matches: 6. This CDR3 contains 13 residues. CDR1 is SGHNT and CDR2 is YENEEA in the germline V gene. CDR3 bases: TGTGCCAGCAGAGGCAGGGGGGGGACTGAAGCTTTCTTT. Translation gives CASRGRGGTEAFF. Full variable domain (missing parts from reference TRBV11-3 and TRBJ1-1): EAGVVQSPRYKIIEKKQPVAFWCNPISGHNTLYWYLQNLGQGPELLIRYENEEAVDDSQLPKDRFSAERLKGVDSTLKIQPAELGDSAVYLCASRGRGGTEAFFGQGTRLTVV.

This clone was counted only a few times. The gene calls are TRBV2 and TRBJ2-1, with D uncertain. Germline V gives CDR1 SNHLY, CDR2 FYNNEI. The CDR3 extends over 15 amino acids. V was cut by 0 bases and J by 6 bases, with 12 bases left in between. CDR3 protein: CASSEALPYTNEQFF. The CDR3 nucleotides read TGTGCCAGCAGTGAAGCGCTTCCCTACACCAATGAGCAGTTCTTC.

The J gene is TRBJ2-1, the V gene TRBV10-2; D is tentatively TRBD1 or TRBD2 (5 bases each). The germline V gene has CDR1 WSHSY and CDR2 SAAADI. The CDR3 runs to 14 residues. With 6 bases removed from V and 6 bases from J, the gap between germline ends came to 15 bases. The CDR3 reads CASRRGASFNEQFF. The CDR3 bases are TGCGCCAGCAGAAGGGGAGCGTCGTTCAATGAGCAGTTCTTC.

V usage is TRBV7-3 and J usage is TRBJ1-5; D call uncertain. CDR3 length: 13 residues. The V end lost 5 bases, the J end lost 5 bases, and 10 bases lay between the germline ends. Per the germline V gene, CDR1 is SGHTA and CDR2 is FQGTGA. The CDR3 bases are TGTGCCAGCAGCCCCGACCGCTATCAGCCCCAGCATTTT. Translated, it gives CASSPDRYQPQHF. The full variable domain, with the rest looked up from reference TRBV7-3 and TRBJ1-5, is GAGVSQTPSNKVTEKGKYVELRCDPISGHTALYWYRQSLGQGPEFLIYFQGTGAADDSGLPNDRFFAVRPEGSVSTLKIQRTERGDSAVYLCASSPDRYQPQHFGDGTRLSIL.